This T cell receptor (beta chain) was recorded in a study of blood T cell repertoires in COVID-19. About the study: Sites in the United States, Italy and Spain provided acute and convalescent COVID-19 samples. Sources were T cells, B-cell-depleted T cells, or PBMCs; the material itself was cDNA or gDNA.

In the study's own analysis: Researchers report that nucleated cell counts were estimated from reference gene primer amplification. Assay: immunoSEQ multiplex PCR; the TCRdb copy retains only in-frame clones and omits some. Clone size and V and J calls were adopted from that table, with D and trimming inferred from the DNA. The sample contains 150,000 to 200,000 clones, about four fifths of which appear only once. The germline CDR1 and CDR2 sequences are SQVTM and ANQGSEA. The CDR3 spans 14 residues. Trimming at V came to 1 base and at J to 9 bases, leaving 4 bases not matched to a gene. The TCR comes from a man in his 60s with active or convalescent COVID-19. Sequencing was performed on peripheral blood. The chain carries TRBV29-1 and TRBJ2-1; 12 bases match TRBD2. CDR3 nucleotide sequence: TGCAGCGTTGAAGGACTAGCGGGGGCGAGTGAGCAGTTCTTC. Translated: CSVEGLAGASEQFF.